The 27 T cell receptor beta chains below come from one sample, sequenced in a study of T cells in Graves' hyperthyroidism and ophthalmopathy. Authors of the study amplified TCR beta CDR3 regions from RNA transcripts. The TCR CDR3 first-round RT-PCR relied on the HTBI primer set. Each CDR3 protein gets one entry after TCRdb re-called the multiplex PCR reads with MiXCR. The repertoire holds nearly 600,000 distinct CDR3 sequences, with approximately 14% as singletons. The sample consisted of blood. All receptors derive from a woman aged 25-40 years with Graves' hyperthyroidism that later progressed to Graves' ophthalmopathy.

The chain recombines TRBV10-3 with TRBJ1-2; a possible D gene is TRBD1 (5 bases). Germline V gene lookup returns CDR1 ENHRY and CDR2 SYGVKD. The CDR3 extends over 13 amino acids. The ends were cut back, 8 bases at V and 4 bases at J, with 14 bases in the middle. The CDR3 reads CAIGGGFSYGYTF. DNA of the CDR3: TGTGCCATCGGGGGGGGTTTTAGCTATGGCTACACCTTC.

This clonotype appeared a single time. Given a much more abundant clone one base away, this may be a read error. J is TRBJ1-2 and V is TRBV27, with a possible D match to TRBD1 (6 bases). Germline V gene lookup returns CDR1 MNHEY and CDR2 SMNVEV (reference sequence). The length of the CDR3 is 13 residues. V was trimmed by 5 bases and J by 4 bases, leaving 11 bases between them. This CDR3 reads CASSDEQGYGYTF. The DNA for the CDR3 is TGTGCCAGCAGTGATGAACAGGGCTATGGCTACACCTTC.

CDR3 residues: CASSDSPEGNEQFF. Here the CDR3 DNA reads TGTGCCAGCAGTGACTCCCCCGAGGGCAATGAGCAGTTCTTC. The V and J genes are TRBV6-1 and TRBJ2-1; TRBD2 might be the D (5 bases). The CDR3 covers 14 residues. Germline V gene sequence: CDR1 MNHNS, CDR2 SASEGT. V lost 3 bases and J lost 6, with 12 bases in between.

The genes are TRBV12-5 and TRBJ2-7; no definite D call. The CDR3 totals 11 residues. V lost 7 bases, J lost 3 bases, and 7 bases lay in between. Germline V gene data show CDR1 as LGHNT and CDR2 as FRNRAP. CDR3 region: CASVIGYEQYF. CDR3 in DNA: TGTGCTAGTGTGATAGGCTACGAGCAGTACTTC.

This clonotype was recorded many times. This chain uses TRBV30 with TRBJ2-5; tentatively, D is TRBD1 (5 bases). The CDR3 covers 13 residues. Germline V gene sequence: CDR1 GTSNPN, CDR2 SVGIG (reference sequence). With 3 bases removed from V and 4 bases from J, the gap between germline ends came to 12 bases. CDR3 nucleotides: TGTGCCTGGAGAAAGGTGGGGCGAGAGACCCAGTACTTC. Its protein product is CAWRKVGRETQYF.

This clonotype was seen only a few times. This chain links TRBV18 with TRBJ2-3; D is unresolved. There are 11 residues in the CDR3. CDR1 and CDR2 from the germline V gene are KGHSH and LQKENI. Trimming cost V 4 bases and J 6 bases, with 5 bases left between them. The CDR3: CASSRVDTQYF. CDR3 nucleotide sequence: TGTGCCAGCTCACGGGTCGATACGCAGTATTTT.

This clonotype was seen a few times. The junction departs from germline at one end; a sequencing error may be responsible. The CDR3 is CASSTRREGWETRYF. The DNA of the CDR3 is TGTGCCAGCAGTACCCGGCGGGAGGGCTGGGAGACCCGGTACTTC. This chain connects TRBV27 to TRBJ2-5, with TRBD2 matching 9 bases. The CDR3 is 15 amino acids. In germline, CDR1 is MNHEY, CDR2 SMNVEV (reference sequence).

As regards this clonotype: Given a much more abundant clone one base away, this may be a read error. This chain joins TRBV6-1 and TRBJ2-7; the D is unclear. Germline V gene data show CDR1 as MNHNS and CDR2 as SASEGT. The CDR3 extends over 17 amino acids. V lost 6 bases and J lost 5, with 26 bases in between. CDR3 sequence reads: CASSPWMGEVNEDEQYF. CDR3 in DNA: TGTGCCAGCAGCCCATGGATGGGTGAGGTGAATGAGGACGAGCAGTACTTC.

V is TRBV5-1 and J is TRBJ1-3, with a possible D match to TRBD1 (5 bases). The length of the CDR3 is 15 residues. V was cut by 2 bases and J by 2 bases, with 11 bases left in between. From germline, CDR1 is SGHRS and CDR2 YFSETQ. The CDR3 DNA reads as TGCGCCAGCAGCTTCACCGGGACTGCTGGAAACACCATATATTTT. Translation gives CASSFTGTAGNTIYF.

V gene TRBV28 combines with J gene TRBJ2-1; TRBD1 aligns across 8 bases. CDR3 length: 16 amino acids. V was clipped by 5 bases and J by 8 bases; unmatched bases: 14. The germline gives CDR1 MDHEN, CDR2 SYDVKM. In DNA form, the CDR3 reads TGTGCCAGCAGTGACCGGACAGGGCAAGGAAAGGATGAGCAGTTCTTC. This gives the protein CASSDRTGQGKDEQFF. The whole variable domain, filled in from reference TRBV28 and TRBJ2-1, reads DVKVTQSSRYLVKRTGEKVFLECVQDMDHENMFWYRQDPGLGLRLIYFSYDVKMKEKGDIPEGYSVSREKKERFSLILESASTNQTSMYLCASSDRTGQGKDEQFFGPGTRLTVL.

Ten or more counts support this clonotype. This chain joins TRBV19 and TRBJ2-1; D is unclear. Germline V gene lookup returns CDR1 LNHDA and CDR2 SQIVND (reference sequence). Trimming removed 2 bases at V and 2 bases at J, with 10 bases between. The CDR3 length is 15 residues. The CDR3 nucleotides are TGTGCCAGTAGTATAAATGGGTTGGCCTACAATGAGCAGTTCTTC. Its protein product is CASSINGLAYNEQFF.

This clonotype was detected a few times. V is TRBV10-3 and J is TRBJ2-7; D remains ambiguous. V lost 5 bases to trimming and J lost 0 bases, with 11 bases between them. Germline loops: CDR1 ENHRY, CDR2 SYGVKD. The CDR3 runs to 14 residues. The CDR3 loop reads CAISQAQSSYEQYF. CDR3 coding DNA: TGTGCCATCAGTCAAGCCCAGTCCTCCTACGAGCAGTACTTC.

The J gene is TRBJ1-5, the V gene TRBV5-1, with 11 positions matching TRBD1. Germline CDR1 is SGHRS and CDR2 is YFSETQ. This CDR3 region has 15 residues. Trimming took 5 bases from V and 3 from J; bases not matched to a gene: 4. CDR3 coding DNA: TGCGCCAGCAGACTTGGACAGGGGGCCAATCAGCCCCAGCATTTT. Its translation: CASRLGQGANQPQHF.

In its sample, this clonotype was seen a few times. The V and J genes are TRBV19 and TRBJ2-3; TRBD2 aligns across 11 bases. Germline trimming cut 5 bases from V and 1 base from J; bases unmatched to any gene: 11. In germline, CDR1 is LNHDA, CDR2 SQIVND (reference sequence). The CDR3 has 18 amino acids. The CDR3 is CASSETSGIPFGTDTQYF. The CDR3 DNA follows: TGTGCCAGTAGTGAGACTAGCGGGATACCCTTCGGCACAGATACGCAGTATTTT.

Points on this clonotype: Compared with germline, one end of the junction differs, possibly owing to a read error. The V and J genes are TRBV7-3 and TRBJ2-3; D remains unclear. The CDR3 is 15 amino acids. Germline V lookup: CDR1 SGHTA, CDR2 FQGTGA. For the CDR3, the DNA is TGTGCCGGCAGCTTAGCTACCGCGGGCACAGATACGCAGTATTTT. This sequence encodes CAGSLATAGTDTQYF.

The genes are TRBV25-1 and TRBJ1-1; no clear D. Trimming removed 2 bases at V and 12 bases at J, with 19 bases between. Per the germline V gene, CDR1 is MGHDK and CDR2 is SYGVNS. The CDR3 runs 14 residues. The CDR3 region has the DNA TGTGCCAGCAGTGAACCAGCGGGAATGACCAAGCCTTTCTTT. It codes for CASSEPAGMTKPFF.

In this sample, this clonotype turned up a few times. The chain employs TRBV19 and TRBJ2-7, with D possibly matching TRBD2 (5 bases). Germline V lookup: CDR1 LNHDA, CDR2 SQIVND (reference sequence). Between the trimmed V and J ends, which lost 5 bases and 3 bases, there was a span of 17 bases. The CDR3 loop spans 15 amino acids. The chain's CDR3 is CASSPGLLTRYEQYF. As DNA, the CDR3 is TGTGCCAGTAGTCCCGGACTCTTAACCCGCTACGAGCAGTACTTC.

Turning to this clonotype: A junction boundary mismatches the germline segment, possibly from a read error. The V and J genes are TRBV6-2 or TRBV6-3 and TRBJ2-1; 7 positions agree with TRBD2. The CDR3 has 16 amino acids. Germline V lookup: CDR1 MNHEY, CDR2 SVGEGT. The CDR3 DNA reads as TGTGCCAGCGGGAAGTGGGCGGGAGTGACCTACAATGAGCAGTCCTTC. It translates to CASGKWAGVTYNEQSF.

This clonotype has more than one count but fewer than ten. A read error may be the cause here, since a much bigger clone is one base away. V and J are TRBV11-1 and TRBJ2-7, with a possible D match to TRBD1 (5 bases). The germline gives CDR1 SGHAT, CDR2 FQDESV (reference sequence). This CDR3 has 15 residues. V was cut by 8 bases and J by 3 bases, with 20 bases left in between. The CDR3 sequence: CASGLSRVSSYEQYF. For the CDR3, the DNA is TGTGCCAGCGGCCTCTCCAGGGTGTCAAGCTACGAGCAGTACTTC. Full variable domain (outside the CDR3, taken from reference TRBV11-1 and TRBJ2-7): EAEVAQSPRYKITEKSQAVAFWCDPISGHATLYWYRQILGQGPELLVQFQDESVVDDSQLPKDRFSAERLKGVDSTLKIQPAELGDSAMYLCASGLSRVSSYEQYFGPGTRLTVT.

This clonotype came up a few times. V gene TRBV5-4 combines with J gene TRBJ1-2; 9 bases are shared with TRBD1. The CDR3 extends over 19 amino acids. V was pared by 4 bases and J by 0 bases, with 16 bases of the junction left unmatched. From germline, CDR1 is SGHNT and CDR2 YYREEE (reference sequence). CDR3 sequence (DNA): TGTGCCAGCAGCCCATTCCGGGACAGGGCACATATGGCTAACTATGGCTACACCTTC. This translates into CASSPFRDRAHMANYGYTF.

The J gene is TRBJ2-1, the V gene TRBV5-1, with 9 positions matching TRBD1. Germline lookup yields CDR1 SGHRS and CDR2 YFSETQ. V shed 3 bases, J shed 10 bases, and the junction held 14 bases outside the gene matches. The CDR3 totals 16 residues. DNA of the CDR3: TGCGCCAGCAGCTCCTCGGGGGACAGGGTATCGGGCGAGCAGTTCTTC. Translation gives CASSSSGDRVSGEQFF.

Concerning this clonotype: This may come from a read error, since a much larger clone is one base off. For the CDR3, the DNA is TGTGCCAGCAGTTACATGATCGGTCGGGGCTACTACGAGCAGTACTTC. Protein product: CASSYMIGRGYYEQYF. The rearrangement joins TRBV6-2 or TRBV6-3 to TRBJ2-7, with D possibly being TRBD1 or TRBD2 (5 bases each). V was pared by 2 bases and J by 3 bases, with 17 bases between. Germline V gene data show CDR1 as MNHEY and CDR2 as SVGEGT. This CDR3 spans 16 amino acids.

The chain carries TRBV19 and TRBJ2-5; 7 nucleotides agree with TRBD1. CDR1 and CDR2 (germline): LNHDA, SQIVND (reference sequence). V trimming: 4 bases; J trimming: 1 base; junction bases outside the gene matches: 3. The CDR3 runs 14 residues. The CDR3 nucleotides are TGTGCCAGTAGTACCCGACAGGGCCAAGAGACCCAGTACTTC. Its protein product is CASSTRQGQETQYF.

This clonotype turned up a few times. The chain joins TRBV7-9 to TRBJ1-2; D is ambiguous. V was trimmed by 5 bases and J by 5 bases, leaving 15 bases between them. Per the germline V gene, CDR1 is SEHNR and CDR2 is FQNEAQ (reference sequence). The CDR3 runs to 14 residues. The CDR3 nucleotides read TGTGCCAGCAGCGATTCGGCCTCCCCATATGGCTACACCTTC. Encoded protein: CASSDSASPYGYTF. Full variable domain (remainder filled in from reference TRBV7-9 and TRBJ1-2): DTGVSQNPRHKITKRGQNVTFRCDPISEHNRLYWYRQTLGQGPEFLTYFQNEAQLEKSRLLSDRFSAERPKGSFSTLEIQRTEQGDSAMYLCASSDSASPYGYTFGSGTRLTVV.

Many counts were recorded for this clonotype. The gene calls are TRBV7-9 and TRBJ1-4; D is ambiguous. Trimming took 6 bases from V and 7 from J, leaving 12 bases between them. The CDR3 contains 13 residues. The germline V gene has CDR1 SEHNR and CDR2 FQNEAQ (reference sequence). CDR3 sequence (DNA): TGTGCCAGCAGGGACGGACCAAGTGAAAAACTGTTTTTT. As protein: CASRDGPSEKLFF.

The V and J genes are TRBV29-1 and TRBJ2-4; 9 nucleotides line up with TRBD2. V shed 3 bases, J shed 7 bases, and the junction held 4 bases outside the gene matches. There are 13 residues in the CDR3. The germline V gene encodes CDR1 SQVTM and CDR2 ANQGSEA. The CDR3: CSVEGAGGNIQYF. The CDR3 DNA is TGCAGCGTTGAGGGGGCGGGAGGGAACATTCAGTACTTC.

The rearrangement links TRBV7-2 to TRBJ1-3, with D possibly being TRBD1 (6 bases). This CDR3 is built from 16 residues. Germline assignment: CDR1 SGHTA and CDR2 FQGNSA. Trimming pared 5 bases from V and 4 bases from J, leaving 18 bases between. The CDR3 DNA sequence: TGTGCCAGCAGCCACGGCCTCAACAGGGCCGGAAACACCATATATTTT. Its protein is CASSHGLNRAGNTIYF. The full variable domain, completed using reference TRBV7-2 and TRBJ1-3, is GAGVSQSPSNKVTEKGKDVELRCDPISGHTALYWYRQSLGQGLEFLIYFQGNSAPDKSGLPSDRFSAERTGGSVSTLTIQRTQQEDSAVYLCASSHGLNRAGNTIYFGEGSWLTVV.